In this sample, the clone carrying this T cell receptor beta chain turned up a few times. This sample is drawn from a study of T cell repertoires in cytomegalovirus infection. The CDR3 has 14 amino acids. The junction had 6 bases not matched to a gene; V was cut back by 9 bases and J by 3 bases. Germline V gene sequence: CDR1 SNHLY, CDR2 FYNNEI. One entry per CDR3 protein, called by TCRdb with MiXCR from the reads. The sample records hundreds of thousands of distinct CDR3 sequences, approximately 25% being singletons. The rearrangement joins TRBV2 to TRBJ2-1; TRBD2 agrees at 9 bases. The sequenced sample was CD8+ T cells from PBMCs. The sequence was collected from a human donor in good health (CMV status not recorded). Some clones in this sample may be carry-over from other donors' samples. CDR3 sequence (DNA): TGTGCCAGATCTTTTAGCGGGGGCTACAATGAGCAGTTCTTC. Translated: CARSFSGGYNEQFF.